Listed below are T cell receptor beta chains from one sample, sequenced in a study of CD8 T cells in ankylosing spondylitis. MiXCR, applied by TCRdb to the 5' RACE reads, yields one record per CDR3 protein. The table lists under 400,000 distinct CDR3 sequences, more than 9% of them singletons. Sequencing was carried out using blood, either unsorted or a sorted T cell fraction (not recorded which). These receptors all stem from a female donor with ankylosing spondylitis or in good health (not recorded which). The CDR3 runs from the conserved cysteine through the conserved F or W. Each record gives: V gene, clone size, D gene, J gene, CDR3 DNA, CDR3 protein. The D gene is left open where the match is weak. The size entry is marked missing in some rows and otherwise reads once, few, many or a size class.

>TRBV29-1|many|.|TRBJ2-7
TGCAGCGTTGTTGGGGGAGCCACTTACGAGCAGTACTTC
CSVVGGATYEQYF
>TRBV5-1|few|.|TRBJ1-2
TGCGCCAGCAGCGTAGACGGAGGCTACACCTTC
CASSVDGGYTF
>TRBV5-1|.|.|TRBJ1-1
TGCGCCAGCAGCCAACGAGGGATAGCCTTAACTGAAGCTTTCTTT
CASSQRGIALTEAFF
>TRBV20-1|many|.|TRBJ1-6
TGCAGTGCTAGAGATCGCGGCTCGAGCTCCTATAATTCACCCCTCCACTTT
CSARDRGSSSYNSPLHF
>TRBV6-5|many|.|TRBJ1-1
TGTGCCAGCAGTTACTCAGCCGGGATGAACACTGAAGCTTTCTTT
CASSYSAGMNTEAFF
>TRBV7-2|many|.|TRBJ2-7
TGTGCCAGCAGCTTAGTTGTCGAGCAGTACTTC
CASSLVVEQYF
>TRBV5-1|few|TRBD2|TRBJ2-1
TGCGCCAGCAATAAGCGGGGGGGGGACAATGAGCAGTTCTTC
CASNKRGGDNEQFF
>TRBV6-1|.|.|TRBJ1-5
TGTGCCAGCAGCCCTGGCGGGGCGCGGGATCAGCCCCAGCATTTT
CASSPGGARDQPQHF
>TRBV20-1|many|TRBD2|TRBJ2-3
TGCAGTGTAAAAGGACTAGCGGTTGCAGATACGCAGTATTTT
CSVKGLAVADTQYF
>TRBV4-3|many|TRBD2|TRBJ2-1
TGCGCCAGCAGCCAAGAGGGGACTAGCGCATACAATGAGCAGTTCTTC
CASSQEGTSAYNEQFF
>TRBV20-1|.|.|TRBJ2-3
TGCAGTGCTAAGCCGCCGGGCAGGGGCACAGATACGCAGTATTTT
CSAKPPGRGTDTQYF
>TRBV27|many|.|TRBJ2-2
TGTGCCAGCAGTTTATCTGCCCTGACCCGCGGGGAGCTGTTTTTT
CASSLSALTRGELFF
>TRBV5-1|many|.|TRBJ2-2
TGCGCCAGCAGCTTTCCGAGCCCCGCCGGGGAGCTGTTTTTT
CASSFPSPAGELFF
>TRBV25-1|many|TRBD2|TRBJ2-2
TGTGCCAGCAGTGCGGGACTAATAGGCCCCGGGGAGCTGTTTTTT
CASSAGLIGPGELFF
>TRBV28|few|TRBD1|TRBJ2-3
TGTGCCAGCAGCTCTCCTCCGGGACAGGGAGGCCCTACGCAGTATTTT
CASSSPPGQGGPTQYF
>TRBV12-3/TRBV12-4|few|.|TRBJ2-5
TGTGCCAGCAGTTTAGGGGACTCCGGGGGGACCCAGTACTTC
CASSLGDSGGTQYF
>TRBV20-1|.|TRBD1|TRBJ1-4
TGCAGTGTTTCAATCGGGACAGGGGGGGAAAAACTGTTTTTT
CSVSIGTGGEKLFF
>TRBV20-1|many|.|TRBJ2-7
TGCAGTGCTAGATTAGGAGCATTTAGCTCCTACGAGCAGTACTTC
CSARLGAFSSYEQYF
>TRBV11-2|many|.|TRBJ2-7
TGTGCCAGCAGCAAGACGGTCGAGCAGTACTTC
CASSKTVEQYF
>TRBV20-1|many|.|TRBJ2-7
TGCAGTGCTAGGTCCCCCTATGACTCCTACGAGCAGTACTTC
CSARSPYDSYEQYF
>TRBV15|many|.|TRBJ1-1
TGTGCCACCAGCAGAGAAAAGGGGTTTAACACTGAAGCTTTCTTT
CATSREKGFNTEAFF
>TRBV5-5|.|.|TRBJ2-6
TGTGCCAGCAGCTTGATCGGGGGCACGACGTCTGGGGCCAACGTCCTGACTTTC
CASSLIGGTTSGANVLTF
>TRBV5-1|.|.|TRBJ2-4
TGCGCCAGCAGCGAGGGGGGGGCGCTAGCCAAAAACATTCAGTACTTC
CASSEGGALAKNIQYF
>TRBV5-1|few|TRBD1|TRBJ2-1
TGCGCCAGCAGCTTGTATCCTGAGACAGGGGGCAGGTATGAGCAGTTCTTC
CASSLYPETGGRYEQFF
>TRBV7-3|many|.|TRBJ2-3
TGTGCCAGCAGCTTAACGAAGGGGTCCACAGATACGCAGTATTTT
CASSLTKGSTDTQYF
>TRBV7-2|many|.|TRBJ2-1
TGTGCCAGCAGCTTGACTAGGATGCGGCAGTTCTTC
CASSLTRMRQFF
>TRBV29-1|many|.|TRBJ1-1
TGCAGCGTTGTCGGAACCACTGAAGCTTTCTTT
CSVVGTTEAFF
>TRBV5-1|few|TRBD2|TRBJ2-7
TGCGCCAGCTCGTTGGTAGCGGGGAGCTCCTACGAGCAGTACTTC
CASSLVAGSSYEQYF
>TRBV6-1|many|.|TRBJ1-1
TGTGCCAGCAGAGTAGTGATGAACACTGAAGCTTTCTTT
CASRVVMNTEAFF
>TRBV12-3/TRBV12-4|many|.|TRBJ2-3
TGTGCCAGCAGCACCCTCCGGGGAGATACGCAGTATTTT
CASSTLRGDTQYF
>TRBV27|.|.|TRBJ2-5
TGTGCCAGCAGTTTATGGGGGATTCAAGAGACCCAGTACTTC
CASSLWGIQETQYF
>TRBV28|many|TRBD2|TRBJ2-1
TGTGCCAGCAGACTAGCGGAGATCTACAATGAGCAGTTCTTC
CASRLAEIYNEQFF
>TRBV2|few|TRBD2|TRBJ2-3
TGTGCCAGCAGAGGACTAGCGGGGCCCACAGATACGCAGTATTTT
CASRGLAGPTDTQYF
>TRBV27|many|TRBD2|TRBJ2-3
TGTGCCAGCTCGGGACTAGCGGGAGTTCGCACAGATACGCAGTATTTT
CASSGLAGVRTDTQYF
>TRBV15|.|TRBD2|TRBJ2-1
TGTGCCACCAGCAGGGAATGGGGACTAGCAGGCAATGAGCAGTTCTTC
CATSREWGLAGNEQFF
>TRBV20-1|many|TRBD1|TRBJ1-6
TGCAGTGCTAGGGACAGGCACATCTTATATAATTCACCCCTCCACTTT
CSARDRHILYNSPLHF
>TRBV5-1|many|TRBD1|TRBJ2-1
TGCGCCAGCTTAGATACAGGGGGGTTATCGAATGAGCAGTTCTTC
CASLDTGGLSNEQFF
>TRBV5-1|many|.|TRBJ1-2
TGCGCCAGCAGCTTGGGAGGGGACGGCTATGGCTACACCTTC
CASSLGGDGYGYTF
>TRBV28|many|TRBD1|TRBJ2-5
TGTGCCAGCAGTACCCCACAGGGGGCCATGTTTTATAGAGAGACCCAGTACTTC
CASSTPQGAMFYRETQYF
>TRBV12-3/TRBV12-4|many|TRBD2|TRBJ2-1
TGTGCCAGCAGTTTGAGCGGGAGGAACAATGAGCAGTTCTTC
CASSLSGRNNEQFF
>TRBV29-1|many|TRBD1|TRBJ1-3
TGCAGCGTTCGACAGGGGGTGAGCACCATATATTTT
CSVRQGVSTIYF
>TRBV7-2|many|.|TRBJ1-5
TGTGCCAGCAGCTTTGCCAGAGACAATCAGCCCCAGCATTTT
CASSFARDNQPQHF
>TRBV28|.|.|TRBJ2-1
TGTGCCAGCAGCCTTAGCTGGGGTGAGCAGTTCTTC
CASSLSWGEQFF
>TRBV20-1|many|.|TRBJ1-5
TGCAGTGCTAGAGAGGGCCTTCGGAATCAGCCCCAGCATTTT
CSAREGLRNQPQHF